Reported below is one T cell receptor beta chain. Its antigen is still unknown. No per-base quality is available; no much larger clone lies one base away. TCRbeta CDR3 regions were amplified from genomic DNA using the immunoSEQ Assay, a bias-controlled multiplex PCR. The published analysis was carried out like this. Nucleated cell counts per sample were estimated from amplification of reference gene primers within the assay. Sequence reads were collapsed and filtered to measure the absolute abundance of every unique TCRbeta CDR3 rearrangement. For each sample, productive Simpson clonality was calculated as the square root of Simpson's diversity index across productive rearrangements. TCRdb retrieved this table from immuneACCESS and kept in-frame rearrangements only. Not all clones are present; in checked studies, unresolved V genes account for under half, and no reason is known for the remainder. The DNA was the basis for D and trimming; V, J and clone size are from that table. The sample table contains about 120,000 clones; only one count was recorded for roughly 89% of them. Of the sample, 3.5% to 4.5% is held by the ten largest clones.

In Seattle, one collaborating source enrolled patients while the infection was active and tracked those patients longitudinally over the course of disease. The collaborating institutions used their own protocols to collect whole blood in K2EDTA tubes. For TCRbeta analysis, collaborators shipped samples in one of three forms: frozen whole blood, isolated PBMCs, or DNA extracted from either of those sample types. The data were obtained in a study of blood T cell repertoires in COVID-19 (dated by TCRdb to 2019 to 2021). At the level of the whole study: Collaborator samples came from the United States, Italy and Spain and covered acute and convalescent phases of COVID-19. Sample metadata almost always included a de-identified subject ID, COVID-19 status, age in years and sex. Samples were obtained from the ongoing ImmuneRACE study (first 160 participants) and from some 1,200 subjects provided by 6 global collaborators. The prospective study material was composed of cDNA or gDNA derived from T cells, B-cell-depleted T cells, or PBMCs. Subjects who had been exposed to COVID-19, were actively infected with it, or had recovered from it provided the deeply sampled blood TCRbeta repertoires that made up the dataset. Where available, HLA class I and class II types were obtained from metadata supplied by the sample provider rather than from assay-based typing. The repertoires were released in a freely available public database meant as a resource for research on the immune response to SARS-CoV-2. What the research found in general, with its limitations: Clinical and demographic metadata were provided uncurated, with the amount varying by source and participant.

V loses 5 bases of germline sequence and J loses 4 bases, and the interval between the two ends is 15 bases. CDR1 is given as LNHDA and CDR2 as SQIVND, both from the germline V gene (reference sequence). The CDR3 sequence holds 14 residues, the cysteine and phenylalanine included. Just CDR3 DNA is preserved here, 42 bases in frame from base 1. The source of this sequence is a woman in her sixties with COVID-19, enrolled during active disease. The chain was built from TRBV19 and TRBJ2-7, with TRBD2 perhaps the D gene, on 5 matching bases. The sample consisted of peripheral blood. The nucleotide sequence is TGTGCCAGTAGTTTGCTGGAGGCACCGTACGAGCAGTACTTC. The resulting protein is CASSLLEAPYEQYF.